This T cell receptor beta chain emerged from a study of radiotherapy plus CTLA-4 blockade in lung cancer. Study background: Disease control reached over 30%, with objective responses in 15% to 20%. General study results and limits: Expansion of tumor-derived TCR clones was observed in blood after radiotherapy plus ipilimumab.

Measured with immunoSEQ multiplex PCR; TCRdb has only the in-frame clones, and not every one. The repertoire includes roughly 88,000 clones, about four fifths of them detected once, and 0.84% sits in the top ten. The study gave focal radiation plus ipilimumab CTLA-4 blockade to patients with chemo-refractory metastatic non-small-cell lung cancer. Of note for this clone: Antigen unknown.

This CDR3 region has 15 residues. Between the trimmed V and J ends, which lost 4 bases and 1 base, there was a span of 12 bases. Germline V lookup: CDR1 MDHEN, CDR2 SYDVKM. The receptor comes from a human donor with non-small cell lung cancer who had stable disease on radiotherapy plus ipilimumab. Sequences were derived from peripheral blood, sampled from a patient treated with radiotherapy plus ipilimumab. V is TRBV28 and J is TRBJ2-3; either TRBD1 or TRBD2 may supply D (6 bases each). CDR3 sequence: CASSSTGAGTDTQYF. CDR3 coding DNA: TGTGCCAGCAGTTCCACGGGGGCCGGCACAGATACGCAGTATTTT.